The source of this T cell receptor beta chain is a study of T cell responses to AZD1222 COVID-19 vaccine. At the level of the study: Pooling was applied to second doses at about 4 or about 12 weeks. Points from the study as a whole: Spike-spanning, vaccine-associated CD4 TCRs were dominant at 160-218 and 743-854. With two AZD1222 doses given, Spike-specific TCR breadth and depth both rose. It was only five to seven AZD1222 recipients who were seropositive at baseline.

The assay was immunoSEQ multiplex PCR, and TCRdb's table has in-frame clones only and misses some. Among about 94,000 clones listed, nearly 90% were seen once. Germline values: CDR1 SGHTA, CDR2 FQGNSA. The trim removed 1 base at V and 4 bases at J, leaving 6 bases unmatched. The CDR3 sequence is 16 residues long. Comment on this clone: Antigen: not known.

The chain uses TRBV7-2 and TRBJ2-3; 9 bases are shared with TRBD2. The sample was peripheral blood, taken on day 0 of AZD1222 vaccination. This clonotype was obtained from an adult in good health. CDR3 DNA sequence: TGTGCCAGCAGCTTAGAGGGCGGGGGGGCCGCAGATACGCAGTATTTT. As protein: CASSLEGGGAADTQYF.